This TCR beta chain is drawn from a study of PD-1 blockade in classical Hodgkin lymphoma. Findings and caveats of the study: Prior therapy or disease activity may underlie the repertoire differences, whose causes remain undefined.

This table comes from immunoSEQ multiplex PCR, and its TCRdb copy is limited to in-frame clones, with some not included. The repertoire has approximately 18,000 clones, 82% of them found once; the top ten carry 25% to 30%. On this clone: The antigen remains unidentified.

The CDR3 length is 17 residues. From germline, CDR1 is LNHDA and CDR2 SQIVND (reference sequence). Each and every patient relapsed after autologous stem cell transplantation, and patients got differing brentuximab vedotin exposure. Complete response, partial response or progressive disease made up the best responses. V is TRBV19 and J is TRBJ2-5; TRBD2 aligns across 13 bases. Judging by the DNA end, TRBJ2-7 fits better; the J call may be wrong. This TCR came from a human donor with classical Hodgkin lymphoma. The material was peripheral blood mononuclear cells (PBMCs), obtained before the second cycle of nivolumab. CDR3 nucleotide sequence: TGTGCCAGTAGTAAAAGGACTAGCGGGGGAAACGCCTACGAGCAGTACTTC. This encodes CASSKRTSGGNAYEQYF.